The clone carrying this T cell receptor (beta chain) was counted only a few times. Its target is not known. Germline V gene lookup returns CDR1 KGHSH and CDR2 LQKENI. V lost 6 bases, J lost 2 bases, and 10 bases stayed unmatched. The CDR3 is made up of 15 amino acids. This record comes from a study of beta chain features in type 1 diabetes. Regarding the study as a whole: Researchers report that Type 1 diabetes patients had moderately but significantly shorter TCRB CDR3s across all four CD4+ subsets.

What was sequenced were expressed TCRB transcripts, since all of the isolated RNA had been reverse transcribed. Sequencing used immunoSEQ multiplex PCR; TCRdb keeps in-frame clones, though not all of them. Of about 340,000 clones in the sample, 9.3% were seen once. The chain recombines TRBV18 with TRBJ2-7; 7 nucleotides match TRBD1. The source of this sequence is a man aged 30 to 39 with type 1 diabetes. Sequencing was carried out using central memory CD4+ T cells from blood. The CDR3 DNA follows: TGTGCCAGCTCCGAGGGACAGCCAAGGACCTACGAGCAGTACTTC. Translating gives CASSEGQPRTYEQYF.